Following are 8 T cell receptor beta chains from one sample sequenced in a study of blood T cell repertoires in COVID-19. Clones were read by immunoSEQ multiplex PCR, and TCRdb kept only the in-frame ones, dropping some. The sample includes a few hundred thousand clones, about 90% of them seen just once. Specimen: PBMCs or T cells enriched from blood (not recorded which). All receptors derive from a woman aged 18-29 years with acute COVID-19.

The chain links TRBV19 to TRBJ1-1; weak D call: TRBD1 (6 bases). CDR1 and CDR2 from the germline V gene are LNHDA and SQIVND (reference sequence). This CDR3 is 12 amino acids long. V gave up 5 bases and J gave up 5 bases, with 9 bases separating them. The CDR3 spells CASSPQGTEAFF. The CDR3 region has the DNA TGTGCCAGTAGTCCACAGGGTACTGAAGCTTTCTTT.

This sequence joins TRBV9 and TRBJ1-2, with 8 bases that match TRBD1. The V gene end was trimmed by 5 bases and the J gene end by 4 bases; junction bases not matched to a gene: 7. This CDR3 has 14 amino acids. From germline, CDR1 is SGDLS and CDR2 YYNGEE. The CDR3 nucleotides are TGTGCCAGCAGAGAAACAGGGGGAGCCTATGGCTACACCTTC. Protein: CASRETGGAYGYTF.

The count of this clone is one. The chain recombines TRBV5-6 with TRBJ1-6; no clear D gene. Germline values: CDR1 SGHDT, CDR2 YYEEEE. This CDR3 comprises 15 residues. With 7 bases removed from V and 0 bases from J, the gap between germline ends came to 11 bases. The CDR3 DNA sequence: TGTGCCAGCCGGTCCGAGAGCTCCTATAATTCACCCCTCCACTTT. Its protein product is CASRSESSYNSPLHF.

V and J are TRBV3-1 (or the pseudogene TRBV3-2) and TRBJ1-5, with no clear D. The CDR3 extends over 14 amino acids. CDR1 is LGHDT and CDR2 is YNNKEL in the germline V gene (reference sequence). V was pared by 1 base and J by 4 bases, with 8 bases between. The CDR3 DNA is TGTGCCAGCAGCCAAGGATGGAGAAATCAGCCCCAGCATTTT. Translating gives CASSQGWRNQPQHF.

This chain connects TRBV10-3 to TRBJ2-5; TRBD2 might be the D (7 bases). This CDR3 spans 15 amino acids. The germline V and J ends were trimmed by 10 bases and 5 bases, with 23 bases remaining between them. CDR1 is ENHRY, CDR2 SYGVKD, per germline. The CDR3 region is CATTSSQGRGETQYF. CDR3 nucleotides: TGTGCCACCACCTCCAGTCAGGGGCGGGGGGAGACCCAGTACTTC.

The V and J genes are TRBV7-6 and TRBJ2-5; weak D call: TRBD1 (6 bases). Trimming pared 0 bases from V and 5 bases from J, leaving 19 bases between. CDR3 length: 17 residues. CDR1 SGHVS and CDR2 FNYEAQ come from the germline V gene. The CDR3 DNA sequence: TGTGCCAGCAGCTTAGCGTTGGTGGACAGAGAACGGGAGACCCAGTACTTC. It codes for CASSLALVDRERETQYF. The complete variable domain, with remaining parts taken from reference TRBV7-6 and TRBJ2-5, reads GAGVSQSPRYKVTKRGQDVALRCDPISGHVSLYWYRQALGQGPEFLTYFNYEAQQDKSGLPNDRFSAERPEGSISTLTIQRTEQRDSAMYRCASSLALVDRERETQYFGPGTRLLVL.

This sequence joins TRBV27 and TRBJ2-1, with D perhaps TRBD2 (6 bases). V was trimmed by 2 bases and J by 8 bases, leaving 22 bases between them. Germline V CDR1 and CDR2: MNHEY, SMNVEV (reference sequence). This CDR3 region has 17 residues. In nucleotides, the CDR3 is TGTGCCAGCAGTTTAAGTCCCGGGACTCCAGAGAAGGATGAGCAGTTCTTC. Protein: CASSLSPGTPEKDEQFF.

Worth noting for this clone: One junction end disagrees with the germline gene, perhaps due to a read error. This chain joins TRBV7-3 and TRBJ2-5; 7 nucleotides align to TRBD2. From germline, CDR1 is SGHTA and CDR2 FQGTGA. This CDR3 comprises 14 residues. CDR3 loop: CASRLGSGQGTQYF. Here the CDR3 DNA reads TGTGCCAGCAGGTTGGGTAGCGGGCAAGGGACCCAGTACTTC.